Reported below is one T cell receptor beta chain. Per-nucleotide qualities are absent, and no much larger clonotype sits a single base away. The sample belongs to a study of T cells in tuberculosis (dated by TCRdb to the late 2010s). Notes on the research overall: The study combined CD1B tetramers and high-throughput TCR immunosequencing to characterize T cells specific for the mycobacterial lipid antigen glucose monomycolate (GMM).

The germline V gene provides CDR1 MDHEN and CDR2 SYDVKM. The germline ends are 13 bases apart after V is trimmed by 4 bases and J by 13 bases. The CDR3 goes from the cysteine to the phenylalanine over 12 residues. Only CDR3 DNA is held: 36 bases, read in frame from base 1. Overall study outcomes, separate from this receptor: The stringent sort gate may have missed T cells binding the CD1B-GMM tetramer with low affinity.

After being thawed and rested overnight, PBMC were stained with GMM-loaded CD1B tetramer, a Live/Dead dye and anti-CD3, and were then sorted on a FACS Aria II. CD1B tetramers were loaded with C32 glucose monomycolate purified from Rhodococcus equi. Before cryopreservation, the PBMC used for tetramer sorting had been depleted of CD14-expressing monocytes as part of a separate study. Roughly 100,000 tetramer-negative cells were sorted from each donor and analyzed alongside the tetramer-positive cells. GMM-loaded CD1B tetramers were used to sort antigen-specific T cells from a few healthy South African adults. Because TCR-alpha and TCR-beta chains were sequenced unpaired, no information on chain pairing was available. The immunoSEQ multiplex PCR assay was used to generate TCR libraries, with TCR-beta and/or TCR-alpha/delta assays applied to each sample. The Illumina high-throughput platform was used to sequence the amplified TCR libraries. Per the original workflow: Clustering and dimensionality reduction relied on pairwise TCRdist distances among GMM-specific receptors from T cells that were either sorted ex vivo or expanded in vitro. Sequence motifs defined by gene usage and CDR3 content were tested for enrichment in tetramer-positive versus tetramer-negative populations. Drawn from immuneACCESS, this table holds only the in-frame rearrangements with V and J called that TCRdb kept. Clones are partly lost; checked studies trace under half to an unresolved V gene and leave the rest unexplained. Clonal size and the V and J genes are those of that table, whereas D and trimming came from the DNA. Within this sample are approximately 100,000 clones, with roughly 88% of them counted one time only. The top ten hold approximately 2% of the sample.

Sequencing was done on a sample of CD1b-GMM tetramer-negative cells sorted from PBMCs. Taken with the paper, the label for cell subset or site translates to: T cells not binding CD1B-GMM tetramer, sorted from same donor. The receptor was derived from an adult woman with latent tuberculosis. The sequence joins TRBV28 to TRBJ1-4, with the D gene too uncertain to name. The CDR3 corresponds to CASSSNLLRLFF. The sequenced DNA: TGTGCCAGCAGTTCCAACCTTCTTAGACTGTTTTTT.